The clone carrying this T cell receptor (beta chain) has more than one count but fewer than ten. Its target is unknown. These data belong to a study of T-cell memory formation after mild COVID-19. Study context: Clusters were largely donor specific.

Whole-study findings and limits: Clones contracting across day 15 to 85 had a balanced CD4/CD8 profile; later expanding clones leaned CD4+.

Each CDR3 protein gets one entry after TCRdb re-called the 5' RACE reads with MiXCR. Of under 400,000 distinct CDR3 sequences detected, 25% to 30% appear once; the ten largest clones hold roughly 14%. The germline V gene encodes CDR1 MNHEY and CDR2 SVGEGT. The CDR3 contains 14 residues. The J segment lost 2 bases and the V segment lost 4 bases, leaving 2 bases of the junction unmatched. This chain joins TRBV6-2 or TRBV6-3 and TRBJ2-3; 8 bases line up with TRBD2. The clonotype comes from an adult woman who had mild COVID-19 (a few samples of this study predate the infection). Cell type and time point are not known. The sequencing input was PBMCs or a T cell subset sorted from them (not recorded which). The CDR3 loop is CASSFSGITDTQYF. CDR3 nucleotides: TGTGCCAGCAGTTTTAGCGGGATCACAGATACGCAGTATTTT.